This entry features one TCR beta chain sequence. Its antigen has not been determined. Base quality data are lacking; no much larger clone is found one base away. CDR1 and CDR2 are read off the germline V gene (reference sequence) as PRHDT and FYEKMQ. The CDR3, from cysteine to phenylalanine, totals 14 residues. Only CDR3 DNA is held: 42 bases, read in frame from base 1. V is shortened by 0 bases, J by 4 bases, and the region joining them spans 10 bases. This sample is part of a study of T cells in Graves' hyperthyroidism and ophthalmopathy (dated by TCRdb to between 2018 and 2020). In terms of the full investigation: Peripheral blood was collected at initial diagnosis, before any treatment. To identify TCR V-J signatures that set the groups apart, the researchers used a discovery cohort of about a hundred patients, made up of around 42 with Graves' ophthalmopathy and about 60 with stable Graves' hyperthyroidism. Prospective prediction of ophthalmopathy was tested in an independent validation cohort of approximately 19 hyperthyroidism patients and 17 patients who later progressed to ophthalmopathy. The roughly 99 discovery patients were divided at random into training and test sets in a 7:3 ratio. In several Graves' hyperthyroidism patients, the study also compared T-cell repertoires from thyroid tissue with T-cell repertoires from blood. Following sampling, methimazole starting at 30 mg daily was given to hyperthyroidism patients, and high-dose intravenous methylprednisolone was given to ophthalmopathy patients. According to the paper, TCR Vbeta CDR3 sequencing was carried out on some 140 peripheral blood samples, which came from under 50 ophthalmopathy, under 85 hyperthyroidism and about 17 progressor patients. Study-wide findings and limitations: Sample size was not statistically predetermined, and investigators were not blinded to group allocation. Ophthalmopathy was separated from stable hyperthyroidism by a 13 V-J signature model, with around 88% sensitivity and about 81% specificity obtained in cross-validation and 80%/75% obtained in testing. In validation, progression to ophthalmopathy was predicted by the model with 65% to 71% sensitivity and nearly 75% specificity, a median of approximately 6.5 months before onset. Blood samples also contained most of the expanded thyroid clonotypes (frequency above 0.001), which suggests that blood repertoires may reflect thyroid immune responses.

Amplification of TCR beta CDR3 regions was carried out from RNA transcripts. The TCR CDR3 was subjected to a first round of RT-PCR using the HTBI primer set and the Qiagen OneStep RT-PCR kit. Libraries were constructed in a second round of multiplex PCR, after which size selection and purification were performed. Libraries were sequenced paired-end with 100 bp reads on an Illumina HiSeq2000. The paper's data handling went like this. SOAPnuke was used to process the raw data, throwing out any read that contained adapters or uncalled bases, had a mean Phred below 15, or lacked an exact constant-primer or identifier match. High-quality paired reads were merged using COPE v1.2.5, and each unique nucleotide sequence was defined as a clonotype. Clonotypes were aligned to IMGT TRBV, TRBD and TRBJ reference segments using MiTCR v1.1. The analysis was restricted to V-J combinations with a frequency above 0.0001, which together covered roughly 99% of the repertoires. A TCS score was defined as the ratio of F50 (clonal expansion) to E x V (chaos), with BLOSUM62-based TCRdist applied between CDR3 peptides within each V-J. Welch's t-statistics and random forest reduced approximately 520 V-J features to under 15, which were used in a naive Bayes classifier (R e1071). The raw public reads went through TCRdb reprocessing: fastp at Q25, MiXCR clone calling, in-frame beta chains kept. Every distinct CDR3 protein forms one entry, paired with its most common genes and DNA. TCRdb's processing, not the authors' own work, is the source of the V and J calls. Counted in this sample were hundreds of thousands of distinct CDR3 sequences; around a fifth of them appeared once. The top ten hold approximately 54% of the sample.

Ophthalmopathy patients had moderately to severely active disease, with a Clinical Activity Score of 3 or more, a NOSPECS grade of 4 or more, and a disease duration of less than 3 months. Patients with uncontrolled infections, other autoimmune diseases, pregnancy or lactation were excluded. Diagnoses were established on the basis of clinical symptoms, serum thyroxine and TRAb, thyroid ultrasound, and orbital computed tomography. Ficoll-Paque density gradient centrifugation was used to isolate PBMCs from approximately 10 ml of fresh peripheral blood. Total RNA was extracted with Trizol reagent, and quality was checked on an Agilent 2100 Bioanalyzer.

The receptor was derived from a woman aged 65 to 85 with Graves' ophthalmopathy. The sequenced sample consisted of blood. The rearrangement combines TRBV13 with TRBJ2-7, with TRBD1 perhaps the D gene, on 6 matching bases. The CDR3 has the sequence CASSLGWGPYEQYF. The nucleotides are TGTGCCAGCAGCTTAGGCTGGGGGCCGTACGAGCAGTACTTC.